These 20 T cell receptor beta chains came from one sample sequenced in a study of blood T cells in healthy people across ages. It was with a sample-barcoded 5' primer and a J-beta primer mix that a second PCR of roughly 7 to 12 cycles was run. TCRdb itself ran the 5' RACE reads through MiXCR, one entry per CDR3 protein. The table records almost 800,000 distinct CDR3 sequences, 58% of them present only once. Sequencing was performed on blood. These receptors originate from a man aged 25-45 years in good health.

V gene TRBV2 combines with J gene TRBJ2-6; D unresolved. This CDR3 is built from 15 residues. V lost 1 base, J lost 4 bases, and 8 bases lay in between. Germline V gene data show CDR1 as SNHLY and CDR2 as FYNNEI. CDR3 amino acids: CASSEGVAGANVLTF. In DNA, the CDR3 is TGTGCCAGCAGTGAAGGGGTGGCAGGGGCCAACGTCCTGACTTTC.

V gene TRBV7-2 combines with J gene TRBJ2-1; 8 bases agree with TRBD2. CDR1 SGHTA and CDR2 FQGNSA come from the germline V gene. V trimming: 5 bases; J trimming: 3 bases; junction bases outside the gene matches: 6. The CDR3 has 15 residues. In nucleotides, the CDR3 is TGTGCCAGCAGCCTACTAGCGGCTAGCTACAATGAGCAGTTCTTC. It yields the protein CASSLLAASYNEQFF.

The chain uses TRBV5-1 and TRBJ2-6; 13 bases map to TRBD2. The length of the CDR3 is 19 residues. The V and J ends lost 2 bases and 2 bases, in that order; junction bases with no gene match: 7. The germline V gene encodes CDR1 SGHRS and CDR2 YFSETQ. CDR3 sequence: CASSFQLAGGLAGANVLTF. The CDR3 DNA follows: TGCGCCAGCAGCTTCCAACTAGCGGGGGGGCTAGCTGGGGCCAACGTCCTGACTTTC.

The rearrangement joins TRBV29-1 to TRBJ2-4, with TRBD2 matching 14 bases. The V gene's germline CDR1 is SQVTM and CDR2 ANQGSEA. The V and J ends lost 8 bases and 8 bases, in that order; junction bases with no gene match: 14. This CDR3 is 16 amino acids long. The CDR3 nucleotides read TGCAGCCAGCAGGGACTAGCGGGAGTCGGTCGGGACATTCAGTACTTC. Amino acids: CSQQGLAGVGRDIQYF. The variable domain in full, completed from reference TRBV29-1 and TRBJ2-4, reads SAVISQKPSRDICQRGTSLTIQCQVDSQVTMMFWYRQQPGQSLTLIATANQGSEATYESGFVIDKFPISRPNLTFSTLTVSNMSPEDSSIYLCSQQGLAGVGRDIQYFGAGTRLSVL.

The chain links TRBV27 to TRBJ2-5, with a tentative D call TRBD2 (6 bases). This CDR3 is built from 14 residues. Trimming took 6 bases from V and 5 from J, leaving 16 bases between them. In germline, CDR1 is MNHEY, CDR2 SMNVEV (reference sequence). The CDR3: CASRAGRIRETQYF. CDR3 nucleotide sequence: TGTGCCAGCAGGGCGGGACGAATAAGGGAGACCCAGTACTTC.

The chain is built from TRBV5-1 and TRBJ2-5; D is ambiguous. Germline V gene data show CDR1 as SGHRS and CDR2 as YFSETQ. Trimming removed 5 bases at V and 12 bases at J, with 20 bases between. The CDR3 sequence is 13 residues long. This CDR3 is CASRTRASSVEYF. In nucleotides, the CDR3 is TGCGCCAGCAGGACCCGGGCCTCCTCGGTCGAGTACTTC.

The V call is TRBV3-1, the J call TRBJ2-6, with D unresolved. Looked up from germline, CDR1 is LGHDT and CDR2 is YNNKEL (reference sequence). V lost 1 base and J 3 bases, leaving 4 bases between the germline ends. The CDR3 is made up of 14 amino acids. The CDR3, as DNA: TGTGCCAGCAGCCAAGCTGATGGGGCCAACGTCCTGACTTTC. It yields the protein CASSQADGANVLTF.

This chain connects TRBV15 to TRBJ2-1; 11 nucleotides match TRBD2. In germline, CDR1 is LNHNV, CDR2 YYDKDF (reference sequence). The CDR3 has 16 residues. With V trimmed by 0 bases and J by 7 bases, 5 bases remained unmatched. The CDR3 protein is CATSREVAGGLNEQFF. The CDR3 coding sequence is TGTGCCACCAGCAGAGAGGTAGCGGGGGGGCTAAATGAGCAGTTCTTC.

The V call is TRBV10-3, the J call TRBJ2-1, with 12 nucleotides matching TRBD2. V shed 5 bases, J shed 0 bases, and the junction held 2 bases outside the gene matches. Germline CDR1 reads ENHRY; CDR2 reads SYGVKD. The CDR3 runs 16 residues. CDR3 nucleotide sequence: TGTGCCATCAGTACTAGCGGGGGGAGCTCCTACAATGAGCAGTTCTTC. Residues: CAISTSGGSSYNEQFF.

Comments on this clonotype: This may be a read error: a much more frequent sequence differs by one nucleotide. This sequence joins TRBV9 and TRBJ2-2, with TRBD2 matching 8 bases. CDR1 and CDR2 from the germline V gene are SGDLS and YYNGEE. The CDR3 contains 17 residues. The CDR3 spells CASSPIRSAGVTGVLFF. The CDR3 region has the DNA TGTGCCAGCAGCCCAATTAGATCAGCGGGAGTAACCGGGGTGCTGTTTTTT.

V usage is TRBV2 and J usage is TRBJ2-7; 9 nucleotides agree with TRBD1. Trimming took 6 bases from V and 4 from J; bases not matched to a gene: 16. The CDR3 runs 17 residues. The V gene's germline CDR1 is SNHLY and CDR2 FYNNEI. The CDR3 here is CASRGTGFGVVPYEQYF. The CDR3 nucleotides are TGTGCCAGCAGGGGGACAGGGTTTGGTGTAGTTCCTTACGAGCAGTACTTC. Full variable domain (remainder filled in from reference TRBV2 and TRBJ2-7): EPEVTQTPSHQVTQMGQEVILRCVPISNHLYFYWYRQILGQKVEFLVSFYNNEISEKSEIFDDQFSVERPDGSNFTLKIRSTKLEDSAMYFCASRGTGFGVVPYEQYFGPGTRLTVT.

In its sample, this clonotype was seen a few times. This sequence joins TRBV29-1 and TRBJ2-7; 9 bases match TRBD2. Germline V gene lookup returns CDR1 SQVTM and CDR2 ANQGSEA. V gave up 7 bases and J gave up 1 base; unmatched junction bases: 8. CDR3 length: 14 residues. The CDR3, as DNA: TGCAGCGCCCGGACTAGCGAATTATCCTACGAGCAGTACTTC. Its translation is CSARTSELSYEQYF.

V is TRBV9 and J is TRBJ2-1; 9 bases are a match to TRBD1. This CDR3 is built from 18 residues. CDR1 is SGDLS and CDR2 is YYNGEE in the germline V gene. Unmatched junction bases numbered 18, after V lost 7 bases and J lost 4 bases. For the CDR3, the DNA is TGTGCCAGCCAGCGAACCCTGGGGGGACAGGGAACTTACAATGAGCAGTTCTTC. Protein: CASQRTLGGQGTYNEQFF.

The rearrangement links TRBV2 to TRBJ2-5; 7 bases fit TRBD1. This CDR3 spans 12 amino acids. Germline CDR1 is SNHLY and CDR2 is FYNNEI. With V trimmed by 11 bases and J by 4 bases, 7 bases remained unmatched. The DNA for the CDR3 is TGTGCCGTCGGACAGGCCCCAGAGACCCAGTACTTC. Amino acid sequence: CAVGQAPETQYF.

This clonotype was observed a handful of times. The chain employs TRBV20-1 and TRBJ1-1; D remains ambiguous. The CDR3 has 13 residues. The germline V gene encodes CDR1 DFQATT and CDR2 SNEGSKA (reference sequence). V gave up 4 bases and J gave up 1 base, with 10 bases separating them. The CDR3 DNA reads as TGCAGTGCTAAAGCCACCCGGAACACTGAAGCTTTCTTT. It codes for CSAKATRNTEAFF.

The chain joins TRBV20-1 to TRBJ2-5; D uncertain. The end of the DNA aligns better with TRBJ2-7, so the J call may be wrong. Germline CDR1 and CDR2: DFQATT and SNEGSKA (reference sequence). The CDR3 has 11 amino acids. CDR3 protein: CSARENSEQYF. CDR3 coding DNA: TGCAGTGCTAGGGAAAACAGCGAGCAGTACTTC.

The chain has TRBV29-1 and TRBJ1-6; TRBD1 matches at 10 bases. This CDR3 is built from 14 residues. V lost 5 bases, J lost 7 bases, and 5 bases stayed unmatched. Germline V gene lookup returns CDR1 SQVTM and CDR2 ANQGSEA. Written as DNA, the CDR3 is TGCAGCGTTAGTGAGGGACAGGGGAATTCACCCCTCCACTTT. Its protein is CSVSEGQGNSPLHF.

The V and J genes are TRBV12-3 or TRBV12-4 and TRBJ2-1, with 13 bases fitting TRBD2. V lost 4 bases to trimming and J lost 7 bases; unmatched junction nucleotides: 7. The CDR3 covers 16 residues. DNA of the CDR3: TGTGCCAGCAGTTATTCACTAGCGGGGGGGCAAAATGAGCAGTTCTTC. Protein sequence: CASSYSLAGGQNEQFF.

This clonotype has more than one count but fewer than ten. The rearrangement uses TRBV5-1 and TRBJ2-1; D call uncertain. The J call could be wrong; TRBJ2-7 is a better fit for the DNA end. The CDR3 extends over 13 amino acids. Germline V CDR1 and CDR2: SGHRS, YFSETQ. The CDR3 bases are TGCGCCAGCAGCTTGTTGTCAAATTGGGAGCAGTACTTC. It codes for CASSLLSNWEQYF.

This clonotype showed up just a few times. The chain carries TRBV4-2 and TRBJ2-1; possible D gene TRBD2, 6 bases. This CDR3 has 16 residues. The V end lost 0 bases, the J end lost 7 bases, and 16 bases lay between the germline ends. Germline V gives CDR1 LGHNA, CDR2 YNFKEQ. The CDR3 DNA sequence: TGTGCCAGCAGCCAAGACGGGACTCGCGTTCAAAATGAGCAGTTCTTC. This codes for CASSQDGTRVQNEQFF.